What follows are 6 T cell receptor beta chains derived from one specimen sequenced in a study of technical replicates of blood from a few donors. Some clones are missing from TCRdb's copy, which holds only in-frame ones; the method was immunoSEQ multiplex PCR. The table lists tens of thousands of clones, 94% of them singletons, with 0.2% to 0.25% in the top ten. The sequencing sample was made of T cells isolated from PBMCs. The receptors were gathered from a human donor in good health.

CDR3 DNA sequence: TGCGCCAGCAGCAACACCTCGGGAGCCGGGGAGCTGTTTTTT. Its protein is CASSNTSGAGELFF. V gene TRBV5-1 combines with J gene TRBJ2-2; a weak D match, TRBD2 (6 bases). V was pared by 4 bases and J by 6 bases, with 13 bases between. Looked up from germline, CDR1 is SGHRS and CDR2 is YFSETQ. CDR3 size: 14 residues. The whole variable domain, remainder taken from reference TRBV5-1 and TRBJ2-2, is KAGVTQTPRYLIKTRGQQVTLSCSPISGHRSVSWYQQTPGQGLQFLFEYFSETQRNKGNFPGRFSGRQFSNSRSEMNVSTLELGDSALYLCASSNTSGAGELFFGEGSRLTVL.

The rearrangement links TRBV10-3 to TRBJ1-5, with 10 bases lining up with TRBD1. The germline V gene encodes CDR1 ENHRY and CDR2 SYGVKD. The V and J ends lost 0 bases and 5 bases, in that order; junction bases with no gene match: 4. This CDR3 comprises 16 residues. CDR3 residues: CAISESAGQGDQPQHF. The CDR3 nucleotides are TGTGCCATCAGTGAGTCGGCCGGACAGGGGGATCAGCCCCAGCATTTT.

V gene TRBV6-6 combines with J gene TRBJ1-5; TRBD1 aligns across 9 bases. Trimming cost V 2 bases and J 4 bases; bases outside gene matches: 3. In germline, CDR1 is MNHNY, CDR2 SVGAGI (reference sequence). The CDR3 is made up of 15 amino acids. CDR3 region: CASSYKGTGNQPQHF. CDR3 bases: TGTGCCAGCAGTTACAAAGGGACAGGGAATCAGCCCCAGCATTTT.

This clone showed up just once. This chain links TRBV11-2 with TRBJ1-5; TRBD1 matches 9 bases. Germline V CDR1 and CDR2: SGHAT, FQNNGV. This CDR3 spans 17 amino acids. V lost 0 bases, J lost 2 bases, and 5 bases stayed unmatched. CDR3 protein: CASSLDPDRGGNQPQHF. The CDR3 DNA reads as TGTGCCAGCAGCTTAGACCCGGACAGGGGTGGCAATCAGCCCCAGCATTTT. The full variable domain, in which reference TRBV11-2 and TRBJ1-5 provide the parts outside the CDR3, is EAGVAQSPRYKIIEKRQSVAFWCNPISGHATLYWYQQILGQGPKLLIQFQNNGVVDDSQLPKDRFSAERLKGVDSTLKIQPAKLEDSAVYLCASSLDPDRGGNQPQHFGDGTRLSIL.

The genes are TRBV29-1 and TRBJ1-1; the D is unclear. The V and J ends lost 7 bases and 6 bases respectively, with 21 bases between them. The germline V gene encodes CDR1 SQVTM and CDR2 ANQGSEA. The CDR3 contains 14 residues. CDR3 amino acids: CSARAGVRPSEAFF. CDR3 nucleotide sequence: TGCAGCGCCAGAGCGGGTGTTCGTCCCTCTGAAGCTTTCTTT. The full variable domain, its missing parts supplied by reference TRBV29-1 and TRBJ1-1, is SAVISQKPSRDICQRGTSLTIQCQVDSQVTMMFWYRQQPGQSLTLIATANQGSEATYESGFVIDKFPISRPNLTFSTLTVSNMSPEDSSIYLCSARAGVRPSEAFFGQGTRLTVV.

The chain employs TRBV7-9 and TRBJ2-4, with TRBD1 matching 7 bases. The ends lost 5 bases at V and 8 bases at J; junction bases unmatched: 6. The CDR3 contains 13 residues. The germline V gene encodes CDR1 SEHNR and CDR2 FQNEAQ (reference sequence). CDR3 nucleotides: TGTGCCAGCAGCCGTACAGGGGTTGACATTCAGTACTTC. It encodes CASSRTGVDIQYF.